Below, 24 T cell receptor beta chains from the same sample are listed, as sequenced in a study of blood T cell repertoires in COVID-19. Clones were read by immunoSEQ multiplex PCR, and TCRdb kept only the in-frame ones, dropping some. The table lists 75,000 to 95,000 clones, around 67% of them singletons. The sequencing sample was made of peripheral blood. The receptors were sampled from a woman aged 60-75 years in a cohort sampled during active or convalescent COVID-19.

The chain links TRBV19 to TRBJ1-3, with TRBD1 matching over 10 bases. J was trimmed by 0 bases and V by 7 bases; bases with no gene match: 12. In germline, CDR1 is LNHDA, CDR2 SQIVND (reference sequence). CDR3 length: 18 amino acids. The CDR3 is CASTRRTGGTSSGNTIYF. The CDR3 nucleotides read TGTGCCAGTACCAGACGGACAGGGGGGACTAGCTCTGGAAACACCATATATTTT.

Here the CDR3 reads CASSPQSTGAGYGYTF. CDR3 coding DNA: TGTGCCAGCAGCCCCCAAAGTACAGGGGCGGGCTATGGCTACACCTTC. This chain connects TRBV9 to TRBJ1-2, with 7 bases matching TRBD1. V lost 4 bases, J lost 4 bases, and 13 bases stayed unmatched. Germline CDR1 SGDLS, CDR2 YYNGEE. CDR3 size: 16 residues.

This clone appeared a single time. J is TRBJ2-2 and V is TRBV7-2; D perhaps matches TRBD2 (6 bases). The length of the CDR3 is 15 residues. Germline V CDR1 and CDR2: SGHTA, FQGNSA. V was trimmed by 1 base and J by 6 bases, leaving 12 bases between them. CDR3 loop: CASSLVGGGSGELFF. The CDR3 bases are TGTGCCAGCAGCTTAGTTGGAGGAGGGTCCGGGGAGCTGTTTTTT. The full variable domain, its missing parts supplied by reference TRBV7-2 and TRBJ2-2, is GAGVSQSPSNKVTEKGKDVELRCDPISGHTALYWYRQSLGQGLEFLIYFQGNSAPDKSGLPSDRFSAERTGGSVSTLTIQRTQQEDSAVYLCASSLVGGGSGELFFGEGSRLTVL.

This chain links TRBV9 with TRBJ2-1, with 13 nucleotides matching TRBD2. V shed 4 bases and J 6 bases; nucleotides not matched to a gene: 4. This CDR3 is built from 15 residues. Germline CDR1 SGDLS, CDR2 YYNGEE. CDR3 sequence: CASSPGLAGVNEQFF. The CDR3 nucleotides read TGTGCCAGCAGCCCCGGACTAGCGGGGGTCAATGAGCAGTTCTTC. Full variable domain (remainder filled in from reference TRBV9 and TRBJ2-1): DSGVTQTPKHLITATGQRVTLRCSPRSGDLSVYWYQQSLDQGLQFLIQYYNGEERAKGNILERFSAQQFPDLHSELNLSSLELGDSALYFCASSPGLAGVNEQFFGPGTRLTVL.

This clone is a singleton in its sample. The chain is built from TRBV7-6 and TRBJ2-7, with 9 bases matching TRBD1. Germline lookup yields CDR1 SGHVS and CDR2 FNYEAQ. J gave up 1 base and V 2 bases, and 3 bases lay outside the gene matches. The CDR3 has 15 amino acids. CDR3 sequence reads: CASSLTGQGSYEQYF. In nucleotides, the CDR3 is TGTGCCAGCAGCTTAACGGGACAGGGTTCCTACGAGCAGTACTTC.

The chain links TRBV27 to TRBJ2-7; the match to TRBD1 covers 9 bases. V was clipped by 3 bases and J by 2 bases; unmatched bases: 5. There are 15 residues in the CDR3. Germline-derived CDR1 and CDR2 are MNHEY and SMNVEV (reference sequence). In nucleotides, the CDR3 is TGTGCCAGCAGTTTCCTCGGACAGGGGCCCTACGAGCAGTACTTC. Amino acid sequence: CASSFLGQGPYEQYF.

The rearrangement uses TRBV4-1 and TRBJ2-3; 11 bases agree with TRBD2. This CDR3 has 16 residues. V trimming: 2 bases; J trimming: 6 bases; junction bases outside the gene matches: 7. CDR1 is MGHRA, CDR2 YSYEKL, per germline. DNA for the CDR3: TGCGCCAGCAGCCAATTTCTAGCGGGGGGCCAGGATACGCAGTATTTT. Translating gives CASSQFLAGGQDTQYF.

The chain joins TRBV19 to TRBJ2-7, with D hard to call. The CDR3 runs to 13 residues. V was clipped by 5 bases and J by 0 bases, with 8 bases between them. Germline loops: CDR1 LNHDA, CDR2 SQIVND (reference sequence). The CDR3 protein is CASSFRLSYEQYF. The CDR3 nucleotides read TGTGCCAGTAGTTTCCGACTCTCCTACGAGCAGTACTTC.

V usage is TRBV7-2 and J usage is TRBJ1-1; the D gene is possibly TRBD1 (5 bases). From germline, CDR1 is SGHTA and CDR2 FQGNSA. The CDR3 loop spans 13 amino acids. Trimming took off 2 bases at V and 6 bases at J, with 10 bases between the two ends. This CDR3 is CASSLNLQAEAFF. The DNA of the CDR3 is TGTGCCAGCAGCTTAAATTTACAGGCTGAAGCTTTCTTT.

This chain joins TRBV12-3 or TRBV12-4 and TRBJ2-5; a possible D gene is TRBD2 (5 bases). Between the trimmed V and J ends, which lost 7 bases and 5 bases, there was a span of 14 bases. The CDR3 length is 13 residues. The CDR3 sequence: CASKKLATETQYF. DNA for the CDR3: TGTGCCAGCAAGAAGTTAGCGACGGAGACCCAGTACTTC.

The rearrangement joins TRBV13 to TRBJ2-5; TRBD1 agrees at 7 bases. CDR1 is PRHDT, CDR2 FYEKMQ, per germline (reference sequence). The V segment lost 6 bases and the J segment 5 bases; nucleotides outside the gene matches: 6. The CDR3 contains 13 residues. CDR3 loop: CASRLTGKETQYF. For the CDR3, the DNA is TGTGCCAGCAGATTGACAGGGAAGGAGACCCAGTACTTC.

The chain recombines TRBV5-6 with TRBJ2-7; TRBD2 matches at 11 bases. CDR1 and CDR2 (germline): SGHDT, YYEEEE. The trim removed 7 bases at V and 7 bases at J, leaving 10 bases unmatched. This CDR3 is built from 14 residues. CDR3 residues: CASSIAGGPGEQYF. CDR3 nucleotides: TGTGCCAGCTCTATAGCGGGGGGGCCGGGGGAGCAGTACTTC.

The chain combines TRBV6-5 with TRBJ2-2; D is unclear. The CDR3 loop spans 14 amino acids. Germline CDR1 reads MNHEY; CDR2 reads SVGAGI. Deletions cut 6 bases from V and 1 base from J, with 9 bases between. The CDR3 region is CASSPPGNTGELFF. In nucleotides, the CDR3 is TGTGCCAGCAGCCCACCGGGGAACACCGGGGAGCTGTTTTTT.

This clone was detected a few times. The V gene is TRBV6-5, the J gene TRBJ1-2, with no clear D. This CDR3 is built from 16 residues. V was pared by 4 bases and J by 0 bases, with 15 bases between. CDR1 MNHEY and CDR2 SVGAGI come from the germline V gene. CDR3 protein: CASSLFAVPSNYGYTF. The CDR3 bases are TGTGCCAGCAGTTTGTTCGCAGTACCCTCTAACTATGGCTACACCTTC.

The chain couples TRBV10-3 to TRBJ2-3; TRBD1 matches at 7 bases. Germline CDR1 reads ENHRY; CDR2 reads SYGVKD. V lost 10 bases, J lost 7 bases, and 14 bases stayed unmatched. There are 14 residues in the CDR3. CDR3 DNA: TGTGCCACTACGACAGGGCCACGGGTGAATACGCAGTATTTT. This encodes CATTTGPRVNTQYF.

J is TRBJ1-3 and V is TRBV30, with unresolved D. Trimming pared 4 bases from V and 0 bases from J, leaving 7 bases between. Germline-derived CDR1 and CDR2 are GTSNPN and SVGIG (reference sequence). The CDR3 has 13 residues. CDR3 nucleotides: TGTGCCTGGAAAACATACTCTGGAAACACCATATATTTT. Translated, it gives CAWKTYSGNTIYF. Together with reference TRBV30 and TRBJ1-3, the CDR3 gives the full variable domain: SQTIHQWPATLVQPVGSPLSLECTVEGTSNPNLYWYRQAAGRGLQLLFYSVGIGQISSEVPQNLSASRPQDRQFILSSKKLLLSDSGFYLCAWKTYSGNTIYFGEGSWLTVV.

The chain links TRBV7-9 to TRBJ1-4; 7 bases fit TRBD1. The V segment lost 6 bases and the J segment 5 bases; nucleotides outside the gene matches: 12. Germline V gene lookup returns CDR1 SEHNR and CDR2 FQNEAQ (reference sequence). The CDR3 spans 16 residues. The CDR3 DNA follows: TGTGCCAGCAGTTTGGGATGGGACAGCGAAAATGAAAAACTGTTTTTT. Its protein product is CASSLGWDSENEKLFF.

Many counts were recorded for this clone. The chain links TRBV5-1 to TRBJ1-2; 9 bases are a match to TRBD1. Germline assignment: CDR1 SGHRS and CDR2 YFSETQ. After removal of 3 bases from V and 4 bases from J, the junction contained 4 bases not matched to a gene. The length of the CDR3 is 14 residues. The CDR3 sequence is CASSWTGESYGYTF. The CDR3 DNA is TGCGCCAGCAGCTGGACAGGGGAGAGCTATGGCTACACCTTC.

This clone has just a few counts. The genes are TRBV2 and TRBJ2-7, with D possibly TRBD1 on 5 matching bases. Looked up from germline, CDR1 is SNHLY and CDR2 is FYNNEI. The V end was cut by 6 bases, the J end by 3 bases, with 15 bases between. The CDR3 runs to 14 residues. The CDR3 spells CASRQRVRVYEQYF. Here the CDR3 DNA reads TGTGCCAGCAGGCAAAGGGTCAGGGTCTACGAGCAGTACTTC.

The V call is TRBV30, the J call TRBJ2-3; 8 bases are shared with TRBD2. J gave up 5 bases and V 3 bases, and 7 bases lay outside the gene matches. There are 14 residues in the CDR3. Germline V gene lookup returns CDR1 GTSNPN and CDR2 SVGIG (reference sequence). CDR3 amino acids: CAWSIRGGGDTQYF. The CDR3 bases are TGTGCCTGGAGCATACGGGGGGGAGGAGATACGCAGTATTTT.

This chain connects TRBV5-4 to TRBJ2-5; 10 nucleotides align to TRBD2. Germline CDR1 is SGHNT and CDR2 is YYREEE (reference sequence). The CDR3 runs to 18 residues. Unmatched junction bases numbered 14, after V lost 1 base and J lost 5 bases. The CDR3 protein is CASSLNAAQAGGLETQYF. The CDR3 region has the DNA TGTGCCAGCAGCTTGAATGCGGCTCAAGCGGGGGGGCTGGAGACCCAGTACTTC.

J is TRBJ2-3 and V is TRBV11-2; the D is unclear. Trimming shortened V by 1 base and J by 2 bases, and 10 bases separated the two germline ends. Germline V gene sequence: CDR1 SGHAT, CDR2 FQNNGV. The CDR3 runs to 15 residues. CDR3 in DNA: TGTGCCAGCAGCTTAGTCCCTAGAACCACAGATACGCAGTATTTT. Its protein product is CASSLVPRTTDTQYF.

V usage is TRBV5-6 and J usage is TRBJ1-1; D uncertain. V lost 2 bases and J lost 5, with 10 bases in between. The CDR3 totals 13 residues. The germline V gene has CDR1 SGHDT and CDR2 YYEEEE. The CDR3 nucleotides are TGTGCCAGCAGCTTAGTTTCCGGGACTGAAGCTTTCTTT. Its translation is CASSLVSGTEAFF.

The rearrangement links TRBV2 to TRBJ2-7, with TRBD1 matching over 7 bases. Losses at the gene ends were 6 bases for V and 5 bases for J; bases not matched to a gene: 4. From germline, CDR1 is SNHLY and CDR2 FYNNEI. The CDR3 has 12 residues. The CDR3 loop reads CASRWDSHEQYF. CDR3 bases: TGTGCCAGCAGGTGGGACAGCCACGAGCAGTACTTC.